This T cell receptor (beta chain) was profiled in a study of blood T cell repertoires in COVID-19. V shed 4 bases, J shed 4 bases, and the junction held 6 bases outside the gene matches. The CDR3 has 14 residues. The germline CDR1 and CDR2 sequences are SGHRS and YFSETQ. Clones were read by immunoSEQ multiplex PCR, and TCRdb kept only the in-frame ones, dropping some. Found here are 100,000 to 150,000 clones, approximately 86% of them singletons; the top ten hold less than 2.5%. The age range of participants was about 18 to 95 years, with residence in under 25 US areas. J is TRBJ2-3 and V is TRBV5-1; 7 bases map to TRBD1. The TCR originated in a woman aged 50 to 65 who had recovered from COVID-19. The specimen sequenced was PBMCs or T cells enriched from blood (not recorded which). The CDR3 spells CASSRGQPADTQYF. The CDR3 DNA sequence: TGCGCCAGCAGCCGGGGACAGCCGGCAGATACGCAGTATTTT.